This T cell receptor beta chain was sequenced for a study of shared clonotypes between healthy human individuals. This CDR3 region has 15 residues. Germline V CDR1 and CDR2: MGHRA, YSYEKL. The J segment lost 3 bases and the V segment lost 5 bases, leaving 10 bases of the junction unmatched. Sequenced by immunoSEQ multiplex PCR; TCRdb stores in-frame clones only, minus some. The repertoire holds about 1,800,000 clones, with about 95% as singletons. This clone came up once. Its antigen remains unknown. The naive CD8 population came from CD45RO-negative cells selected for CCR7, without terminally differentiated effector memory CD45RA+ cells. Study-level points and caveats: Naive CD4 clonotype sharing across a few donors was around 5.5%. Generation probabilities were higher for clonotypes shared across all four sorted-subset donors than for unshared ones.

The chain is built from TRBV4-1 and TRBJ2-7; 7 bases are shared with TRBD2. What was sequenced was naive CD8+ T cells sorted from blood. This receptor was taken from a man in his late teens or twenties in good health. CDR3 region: CASSARGGSNYEQYF. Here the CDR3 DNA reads TGCGCCAGCAGCGCCCGGGGAGGGTCGAACTACGAGCAGTACTTC.